The 4 T cell receptor beta chains reported below all come from one sample, sequenced in a study of T cell responses to AZD1222 COVID-19 vaccine. Using immunoSEQ multiplex PCR, the repertoire was profiled, and TCRdb retains in-frame clones only, with some absent. This table holds 60,000 to 100,000 clones, just over 90% found once. The sequenced sample was peripheral blood, obtained on day 0 of MenACWY control vaccination. The source is an adult in good health.

V is TRBV15 and J is TRBJ2-2; D call uncertain. The CDR3 is 16 residues long. Trimming pared 0 bases from V and 0 bases from J, leaving 8 bases between. Germline V gives CDR1 LNHNV, CDR2 YYDKDF (reference sequence). CDR3 sequence reads: CATSRETATNTGELFF. The CDR3 nucleotides are TGTGCCACCAGCAGAGAAACGGCGACGAACACCGGGGAGCTGTTTTTT.

The J gene is TRBJ1-1, the V gene TRBV24-1, with a weak D call TRBD1 (5 bases). CDR3 length: 15 amino acids. The germline V and J ends were trimmed by 3 bases and 3 bases, with 13 bases remaining between them. CDR1 and CDR2 (germline): KGHDR, SFDVKD. CDR3 nucleotides: TGTGCCACCAGTGATCAAAGGGGTCGGGACACTGAAGCTTTCTTT. Translating gives CATSDQRGRDTEAFF.

J is TRBJ2-3 and V is TRBV11-2; D is tentatively TRBD1 or TRBD2 (5 bases each). Trimming removed 0 bases from V and 4 bases from J, with 14 bases in between. The CDR3 runs 16 residues. CDR1 and CDR2 (germline): SGHAT, FQNNGV. CDR3 sequence: CASSLDFGGSADTQYF. CDR3 coding DNA: TGTGCCAGCAGCTTAGATTTTGGGGGTAGCGCAGATACGCAGTATTTT. The full variable domain, with the rest looked up from reference TRBV11-2 and TRBJ2-3, is EAGVAQSPRYKIIEKRQSVAFWCNPISGHATLYWYQQILGQGPKLLIQFQNNGVVDDSQLPKDRFSAERLKGVDSTLKIQPAKLEDSAVYLCASSLDFGGSADTQYFGPGTRLTVL.

This chain links TRBV19 with TRBJ2-2; the match to TRBD2 covers 8 bases. Germline loops: CDR1 LNHDA, CDR2 SQIVND (reference sequence). The CDR3 is 16 residues long. With 3 bases clipped from V and 5 bases from J, the junction kept 8 bases outside the gene matches. This chain's CDR3 is CASSIGLAGWTGELFF. DNA for the CDR3: TGTGCCAGTAGTATTGGGCTAGCGGGCTGGACCGGGGAGCTGTTTTTT.